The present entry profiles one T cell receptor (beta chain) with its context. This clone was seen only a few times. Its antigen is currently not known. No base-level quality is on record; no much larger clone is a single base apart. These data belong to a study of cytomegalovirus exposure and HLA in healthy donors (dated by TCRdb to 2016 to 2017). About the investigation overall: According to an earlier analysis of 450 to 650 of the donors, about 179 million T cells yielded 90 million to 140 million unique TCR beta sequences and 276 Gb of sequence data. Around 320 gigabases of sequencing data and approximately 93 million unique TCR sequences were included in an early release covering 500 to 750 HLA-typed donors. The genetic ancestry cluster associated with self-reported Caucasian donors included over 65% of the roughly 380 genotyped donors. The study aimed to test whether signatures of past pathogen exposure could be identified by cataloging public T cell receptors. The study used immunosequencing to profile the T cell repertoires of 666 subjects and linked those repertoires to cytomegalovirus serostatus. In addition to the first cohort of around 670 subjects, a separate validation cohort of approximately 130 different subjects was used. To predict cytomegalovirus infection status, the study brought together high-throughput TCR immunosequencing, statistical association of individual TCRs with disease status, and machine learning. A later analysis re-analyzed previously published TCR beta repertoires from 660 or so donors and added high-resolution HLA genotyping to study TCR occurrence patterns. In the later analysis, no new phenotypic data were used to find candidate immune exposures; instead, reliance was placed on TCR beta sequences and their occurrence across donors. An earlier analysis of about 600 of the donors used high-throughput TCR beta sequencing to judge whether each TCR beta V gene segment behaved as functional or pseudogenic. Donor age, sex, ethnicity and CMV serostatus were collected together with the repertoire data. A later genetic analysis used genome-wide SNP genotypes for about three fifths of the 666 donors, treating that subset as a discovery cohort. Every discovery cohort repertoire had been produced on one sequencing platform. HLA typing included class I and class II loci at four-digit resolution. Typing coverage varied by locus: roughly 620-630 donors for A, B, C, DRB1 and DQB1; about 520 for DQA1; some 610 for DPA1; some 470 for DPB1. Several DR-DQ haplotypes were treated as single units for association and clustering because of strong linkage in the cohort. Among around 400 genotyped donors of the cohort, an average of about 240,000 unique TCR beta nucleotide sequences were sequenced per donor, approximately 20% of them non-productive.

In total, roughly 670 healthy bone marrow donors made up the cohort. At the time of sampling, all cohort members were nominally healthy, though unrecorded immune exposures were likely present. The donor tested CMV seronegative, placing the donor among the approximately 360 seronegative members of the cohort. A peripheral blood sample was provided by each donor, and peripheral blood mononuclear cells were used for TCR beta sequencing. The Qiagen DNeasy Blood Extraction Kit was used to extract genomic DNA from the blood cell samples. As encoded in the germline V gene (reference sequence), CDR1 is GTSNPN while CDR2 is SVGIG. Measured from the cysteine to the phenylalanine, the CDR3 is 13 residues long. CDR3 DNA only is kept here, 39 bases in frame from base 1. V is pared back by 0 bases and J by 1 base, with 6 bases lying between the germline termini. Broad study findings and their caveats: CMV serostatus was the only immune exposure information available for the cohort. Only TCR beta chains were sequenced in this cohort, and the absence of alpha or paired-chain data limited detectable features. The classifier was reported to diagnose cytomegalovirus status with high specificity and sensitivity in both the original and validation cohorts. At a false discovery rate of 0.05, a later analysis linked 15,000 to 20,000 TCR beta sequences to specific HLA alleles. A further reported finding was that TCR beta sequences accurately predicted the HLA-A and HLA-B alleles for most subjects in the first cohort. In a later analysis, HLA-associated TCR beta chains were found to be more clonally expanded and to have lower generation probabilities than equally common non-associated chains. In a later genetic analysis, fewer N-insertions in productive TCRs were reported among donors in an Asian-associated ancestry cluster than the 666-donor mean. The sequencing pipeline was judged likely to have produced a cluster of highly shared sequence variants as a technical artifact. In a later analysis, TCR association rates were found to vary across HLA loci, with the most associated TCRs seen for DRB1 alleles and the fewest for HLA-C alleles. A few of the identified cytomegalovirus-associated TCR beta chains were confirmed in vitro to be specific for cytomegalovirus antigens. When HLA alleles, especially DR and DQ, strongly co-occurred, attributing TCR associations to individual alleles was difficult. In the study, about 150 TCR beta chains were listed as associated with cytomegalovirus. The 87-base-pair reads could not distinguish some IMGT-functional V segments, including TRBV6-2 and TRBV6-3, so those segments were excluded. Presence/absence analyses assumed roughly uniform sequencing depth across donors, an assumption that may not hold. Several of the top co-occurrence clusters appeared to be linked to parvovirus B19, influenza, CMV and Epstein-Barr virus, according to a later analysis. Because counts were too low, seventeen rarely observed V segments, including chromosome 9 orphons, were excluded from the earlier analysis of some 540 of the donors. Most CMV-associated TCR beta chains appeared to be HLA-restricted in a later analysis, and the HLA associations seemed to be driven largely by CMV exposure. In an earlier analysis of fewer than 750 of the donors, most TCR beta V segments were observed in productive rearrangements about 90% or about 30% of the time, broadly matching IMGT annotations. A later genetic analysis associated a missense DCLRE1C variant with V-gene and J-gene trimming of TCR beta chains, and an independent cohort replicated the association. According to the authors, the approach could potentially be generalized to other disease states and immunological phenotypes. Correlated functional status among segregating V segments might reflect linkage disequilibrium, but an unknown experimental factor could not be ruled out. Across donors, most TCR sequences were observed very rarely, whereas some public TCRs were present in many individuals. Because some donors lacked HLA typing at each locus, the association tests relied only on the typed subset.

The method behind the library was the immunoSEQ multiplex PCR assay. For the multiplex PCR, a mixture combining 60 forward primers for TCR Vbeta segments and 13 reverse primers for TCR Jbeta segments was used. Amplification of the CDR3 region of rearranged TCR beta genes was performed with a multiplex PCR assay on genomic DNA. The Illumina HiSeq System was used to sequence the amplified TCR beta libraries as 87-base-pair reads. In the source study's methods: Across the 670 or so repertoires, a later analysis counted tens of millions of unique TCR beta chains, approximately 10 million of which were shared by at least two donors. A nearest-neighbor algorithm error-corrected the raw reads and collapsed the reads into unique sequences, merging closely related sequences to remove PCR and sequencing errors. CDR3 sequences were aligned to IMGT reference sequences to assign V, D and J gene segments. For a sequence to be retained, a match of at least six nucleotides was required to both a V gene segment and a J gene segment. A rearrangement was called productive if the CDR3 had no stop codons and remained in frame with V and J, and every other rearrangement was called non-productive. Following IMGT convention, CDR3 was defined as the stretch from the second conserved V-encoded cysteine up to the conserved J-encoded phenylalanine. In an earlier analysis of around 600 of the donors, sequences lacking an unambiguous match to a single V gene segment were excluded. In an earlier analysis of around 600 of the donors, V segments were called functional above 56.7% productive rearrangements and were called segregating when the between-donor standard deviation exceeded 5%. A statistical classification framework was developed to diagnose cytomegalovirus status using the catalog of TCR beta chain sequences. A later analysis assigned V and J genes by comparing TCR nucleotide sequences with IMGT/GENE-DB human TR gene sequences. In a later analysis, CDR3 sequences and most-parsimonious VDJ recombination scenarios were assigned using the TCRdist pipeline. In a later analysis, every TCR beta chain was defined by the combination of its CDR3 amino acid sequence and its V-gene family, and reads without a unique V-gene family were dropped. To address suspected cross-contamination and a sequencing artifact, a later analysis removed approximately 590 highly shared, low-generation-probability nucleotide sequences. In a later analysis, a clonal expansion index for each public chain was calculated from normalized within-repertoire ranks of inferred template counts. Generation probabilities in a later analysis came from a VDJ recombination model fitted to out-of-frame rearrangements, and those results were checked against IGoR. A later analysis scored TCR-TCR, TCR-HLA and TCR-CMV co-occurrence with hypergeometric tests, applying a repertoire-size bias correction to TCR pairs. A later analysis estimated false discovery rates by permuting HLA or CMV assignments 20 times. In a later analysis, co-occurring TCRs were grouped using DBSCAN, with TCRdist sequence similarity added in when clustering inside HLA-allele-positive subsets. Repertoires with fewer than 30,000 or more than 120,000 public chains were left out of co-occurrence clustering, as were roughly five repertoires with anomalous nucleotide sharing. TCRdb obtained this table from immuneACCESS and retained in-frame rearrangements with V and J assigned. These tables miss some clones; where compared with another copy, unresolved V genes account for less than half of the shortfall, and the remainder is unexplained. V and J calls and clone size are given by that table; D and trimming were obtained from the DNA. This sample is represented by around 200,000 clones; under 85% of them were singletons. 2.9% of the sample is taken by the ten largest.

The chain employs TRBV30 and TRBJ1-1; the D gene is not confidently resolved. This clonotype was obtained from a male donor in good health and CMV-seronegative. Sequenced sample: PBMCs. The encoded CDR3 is CAWSVSSNTEAFF. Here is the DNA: TGTGCCTGGAGTGTGAGTTCGAACACTGAAGCTTTCTTT. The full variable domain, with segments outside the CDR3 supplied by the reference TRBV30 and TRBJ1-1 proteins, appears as SQTIHQWPATLVQPVGSPLSLECTVEGTSNPNLYWYRQAAGRGLQLLFYSVGIGQISSEVPQNLSASRPQDRQFILSSKKLLLSDSGFYLCAWSVSSNTEAFFGQGTRLTVV.